This TCR beta chain came from a study of cytomegalovirus exposure and HLA in healthy donors. Findings and caveats of the study: Rarity marked most TCR sequences, yet some public TCRs occurred in many donors.

About this clone: The antigen remains unidentified.

PCR primers comprised 60 Vbeta and 13 Jbeta primers. Here immunoSEQ multiplex PCR was the method, and the copy in TCRdb shows in-frame clones only, minus some. Of roughly 110,000 clones detected, 65% to 80% appear once; the ten largest clones hold 4% to 5.5%. The TCR was taken from a man aged 30 to 39 in good health and CMV-seropositive. Material: PBMCs.

The CDR3 DNA is TGTGCCAGCAGCACTCTGACACTCGGCGAGCAGTACTTC. It codes for CASSTLTLGEQYF. The chain is built from TRBV7-2 and TRBJ2-7; D is uncertain. V gave up 5 bases and J gave up 6 bases, with 14 bases separating them. The CDR3 is 13 amino acids. From germline, CDR1 is SGHTA and CDR2 FQGNSA.